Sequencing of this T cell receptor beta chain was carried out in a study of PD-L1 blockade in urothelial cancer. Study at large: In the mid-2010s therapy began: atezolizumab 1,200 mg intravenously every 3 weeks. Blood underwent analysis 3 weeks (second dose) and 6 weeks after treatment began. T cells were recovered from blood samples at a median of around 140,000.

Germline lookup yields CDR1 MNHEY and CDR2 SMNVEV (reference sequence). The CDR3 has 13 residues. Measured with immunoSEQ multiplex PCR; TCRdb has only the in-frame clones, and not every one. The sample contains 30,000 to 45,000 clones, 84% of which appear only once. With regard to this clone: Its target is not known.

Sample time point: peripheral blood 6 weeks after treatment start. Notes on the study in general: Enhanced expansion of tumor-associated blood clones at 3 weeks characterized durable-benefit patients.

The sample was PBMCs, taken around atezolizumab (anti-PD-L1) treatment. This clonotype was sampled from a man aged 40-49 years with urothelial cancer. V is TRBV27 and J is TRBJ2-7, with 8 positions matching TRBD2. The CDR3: CATQGGGSYEQYF. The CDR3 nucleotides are TGTGCTACACAGGGCGGGGGGAGCTACGAGCAGTACTTC.